The 21 T cell receptor beta chains below come from one sample, sequenced in a study of control samples from healthy donors and cancer patients. Repertoires were generated with immunoSEQ multiplex PCR, while TCRdb's copy carries only in-frame clones and drops some. This table holds 150,000 or so clones, 93% found once. Sequencing was carried out using blood. All receptors come from a man between 18 and 35 years old in good health.

J is TRBJ1-6 and V is TRBV11-2; no clear D gene. CDR1 is SGHAT and CDR2 is FQNNGV in the germline V gene. The CDR3 totals 13 residues. V was cut by 5 bases and J by 6 bases, with 8 bases left in between. The CDR3 nucleotides read TGTGCCAGCAGCGCGAAGGTTAATTCACCCCTCCACTTT. It translates to CASSAKVNSPLHF. The full variable domain, completed using reference TRBV11-2 and TRBJ1-6, is EAGVAQSPRYKIIEKRQSVAFWCNPISGHATLYWYQQILGQGPKLLIQFQNNGVVDDSQLPKDRFSAERLKGVDSTLKIQPAKLEDSAVYLCASSAKVNSPLHFGNGTRLTVT.

The chain uses TRBV19 and TRBJ1-1, with a weak D call TRBD1 (5 bases). Trimming cost V 3 bases and J 0 bases, with 11 bases left between them. CDR1 and CDR2 from the germline V gene are LNHDA and SQIVND (reference sequence). CDR3 length equals 15 residues. The CDR3 DNA follows: TGTGCCAGTAGTATCCCAACAGGAGTGAACACTGAAGCTTTCTTT. Translating gives CASSIPTGVNTEAFF. The whole variable domain, remainder taken from reference TRBV19 and TRBJ1-1, is DGGITQSPKYLFRKEGQNVTLSCEQNLNHDAMYWYRQDPGQGLRLIYYSQIVNDFQKGDIAEGYSVSREKKESFPLTVTSAQKNPTAFYLCASSIPTGVNTEAFFGQGTRLTVV.

The chain links TRBV6-4 to TRBJ2-1, with TRBD2 matching over 9 bases. The CDR3 extends over 17 amino acids. V lost 5 bases, J lost 0 bases, and 8 bases stayed unmatched. Germline CDR1 is MRHNA and CDR2 is SNTAGT. Written as DNA, the CDR3 is TGTGCCAGCAGTCAGCGGGGGGTACCAAGCTCCTACAATGAGCAGTTCTTC. Its protein is CASSQRGVPSSYNEQFF.

The gene calls are TRBV27 and TRBJ2-7, with a weak D call TRBD2 (5 bases). Trimming cost V 6 bases and J 3 bases, with 12 bases left between them. Per germline, CDR1 MNHEY and CDR2 SMNVEV (reference sequence). The CDR3 totals 13 residues. The CDR3 here is CASSATGVYEQYF. In nucleotides, the CDR3 is TGTGCCAGCAGCGCAACCGGGGTCTACGAGCAGTACTTC.

The rearrangement joins TRBV29-1 to TRBJ2-1; weak D call: TRBD1 (6 bases). V gave up 7 bases and J gave up 0 bases, with 16 bases separating them. CDR1 is SQVTM and CDR2 is ANQGSEA in the germline V gene. The CDR3 consists of 15 residues. The DNA of the CDR3 is TGCAGCGGACTTGAGGGACATATCTCCTACAATGAGCAGTTCTTC. Translated: CSGLEGHISYNEQFF.

V gene TRBV9 combines with J gene TRBJ2-5; D could derive from TRBD1 or TRBD2 (5 bases each). This CDR3 contains 13 residues. Germline V CDR1 and CDR2: SGDLS, YYNGEE. Trimming cost V 4 bases and J 7 bases, with 14 bases left between them. CDR3 sequence (DNA): TGTGCCAGCAGCTCCGGGACCCTGGGGACCCAGTACTTC. It codes for CASSSGTLGTQYF.

The chain employs TRBV6-1 and TRBJ2-3, with D unclear. V was pared by 2 bases and J by 1 base, with 16 bases between. This CDR3 has 17 residues. The germline V gene encodes CDR1 MNHNS and CDR2 SASEGT. CDR3 DNA: TGTGCCAGCAGTGAACCGGCGAGAGCGAGAGGCACAGATACGCAGTATTTT. Translating gives CASSEPARARGTDTQYF.

The rearrangement links TRBV29-1 to TRBJ2-1, with TRBD2 identical over 9 bases. The CDR3 covers 18 residues. Germline CDR1 SQVTM, CDR2 ANQGSEA. The V gene end was trimmed by 5 bases and the J gene end by 4 bases; junction bases not matched to a gene: 18. CDR3 sequence reads: CSVSNFLAGDLLYNEQFF. The CDR3 DNA sequence: TGCAGCGTTAGCAACTTCTTAGCGGGAGACCTCCTTTACAATGAGCAGTTCTTC.

The chain combines TRBV30 with TRBJ2-5; D perhaps matches TRBD2 (6 bases). The CDR3 runs 12 residues. V gave up 0 bases and J gave up 5 bases, with 7 bases separating them. Germline V gene data show CDR1 as GTSNPN and CDR2 as SVGIG (reference sequence). CDR3 bases: TGTGCCTGGAGTGTCACTAGCGAGACCCAGTACTTC. Translating it yields CAWSVTSETQYF. Supplemented by reference TRBV30 and TRBJ2-5, the full variable domain reads SQTIHQWPATLVQPVGSPLSLECTVEGTSNPNLYWYRQAAGRGLQLLFYSVGIGQISSEVPQNLSASRPQDRQFILSSKKLLLSDSGFYLCAWSVTSETQYFGPGTRLLVL.

DNA of the CDR3: TGTGCCAGCAGCCTGGGACTACTAGGCGGTGAGCAGTTCTTC. This gives the protein CASSLGLLGGEQFF. The rearrangement joins TRBV7-2 to TRBJ2-1; 7 positions agree with TRBD2. CDR3 length: 14 residues. The trim removed 5 bases at V and 9 bases at J, leaving 10 bases unmatched. Germline assignment: CDR1 SGHTA and CDR2 FQGNSA.

This clone was seen just once. This chain joins TRBV6-2 or TRBV6-3 and TRBJ2-2; 13 positions agree with TRBD2. Trimming removed 2 bases from V and 1 base from J; junction bases left unmatched: 4. This CDR3 spans 18 amino acids. The germline V gene encodes CDR1 MNHEY and CDR2 SVGEGT. CDR3 amino acids: CASSYPRLAGGNTGELFF. The DNA of the CDR3 is TGTGCCAGCAGTTACCCTCGACTAGCGGGAGGGAACACCGGGGAGCTGTTTTTT.

The chain carries TRBV9 and TRBJ2-2; tentatively, D is TRBD2 (7 bases). The CDR3 length is 15 residues. The V gene's germline CDR1 is SGDLS and CDR2 YYNGEE. With 3 bases removed from V and 9 bases from J, the gap between germline ends came to 18 bases. This CDR3 is CASSDRVNGGRELFF. CDR3 in DNA: TGTGCCAGCAGCGACCGGGTCAACGGGGGGCGGGAGCTGTTTTTT.

J is TRBJ2-5 and V is TRBV2; TRBD1 is a possible D gene (6 bases). The CDR3 runs 16 residues. Germline V lookup: CDR1 SNHLY, CDR2 FYNNEI. Trimming took off 2 bases at V and 2 bases at J, with 15 bases between the two ends. The CDR3: CASSELIWGRQETQYF. CDR3 nucleotides: TGTGCCAGCAGTGAATTAATTTGGGGGCGGCAAGAGACCCAGTACTTC.

The chain joins TRBV19 to TRBJ2-7, with no clear D. Germline assignment: CDR1 LNHDA and CDR2 SQIVND (reference sequence). The CDR3 is 17 residues long. The V end lost 2 bases, the J end lost 6 bases, and 23 bases lay between the germline ends. The CDR3 nucleotides read TGTGCCAGTAGTATATCCCTAACACCCGGTCGGTGGGGCGAGCAGTACTTC. It codes for CASSISLTPGRWGEQYF.

Concerning this clone: This CDR3 is also generated by other DNA sequences in the sample. The chain employs TRBV5-1 and TRBJ1-1; D is perhaps TRBD1 (5 bases). CDR3 length: 13 residues. The V end was cut by 2 bases, the J end by 5 bases, with 10 bases between. Germline CDR1 is SGHRS and CDR2 is YFSETQ. The CDR3 DNA reads as TGCGCCAGCAGCTTAAGGGGAGGAACTGAAGCTTTCTTT. Translated: CASSLRGGTEAFF. The full variable domain, with the rest looked up from reference TRBV5-1 and TRBJ1-1, is KAGVTQTPRYLIKTRGQQVTLSCSPISGHRSVSWYQQTPGQGLQFLFEYFSETQRNKGNFPGRFSGRQFSNSRSEMNVSTLELGDSALYLCASSLRGGTEAFFGQGTRLTVV.

CDR3: CASSIGSDSQDSPLHF. In DNA, the CDR3 is TGTGCCAGTAGTATAGGTTCGGACAGCCAGGATTCACCCCTCCACTTT. The genes are TRBV19 and TRBJ1-6, with D possibly TRBD1 on 6 matching bases. The length of the CDR3 is 16 residues. The V gene lost 1 base and the J gene lost 8 bases, with 15 bases spanning the gap. Germline-derived CDR1 and CDR2 are LNHDA and SQIVND (reference sequence).

The J gene is TRBJ1-1, the V gene TRBV13; 8 bases fit TRBD1. V trimming: 4 bases; J trimming: 5 bases; junction bases outside the gene matches: 6. This CDR3 is 14 amino acids long. Germline V CDR1 and CDR2: PRHDT, FYEKMQ (reference sequence). CDR3 nucleotide sequence: TGTGCCAGCAGCTCCGGACAGGGATGGACTGAAGCTTTCTTT. Its protein is CASSSGQGWTEAFF.

The rearrangement uses TRBV27 and TRBJ2-1; 9 bases match TRBD1. CDR3 length: 13 amino acids. Germline CDR1 reads MNHEY; CDR2 reads SMNVEV (reference sequence). The trim removed 3 bases at V and 12 bases at J, leaving 6 bases unmatched. The CDR3 nucleotides are TGTGCCAGCAGTTTGATCACGGGACAGGGGCAGTTCTTC. It translates to CASSLITGQGQFF.

This chain connects TRBV29-1 to TRBJ2-5, with 8 nucleotides matching TRBD2. Germline lookup yields CDR1 SQVTM and CDR2 ANQGSEA. With V trimmed by 3 bases and J by 4 bases, 13 bases remained unmatched. The CDR3 sequence is 16 residues long. In DNA form, the CDR3 reads TGCAGCGTTGATAGCTCTAGCGGGTGGGAAGTAGAGACCCAGTACTTC. Translating it yields CSVDSSSGWEVETQYF.

The chain joins TRBV21-1 to TRBJ1-3; the listed D gene, TRBD1, was not tested against the DNA. TRBV21-1 is marked as a pseudogene. The CDR3 covers 14 residues. CDR3 in DNA: TGTGCCAGCAGCAGAGGGGACAGGAAAAACACCATATATTTT. This codes for CASSRGDRKNTIYF.

V usage is TRBV6-5 and J usage is TRBJ2-1; a possible D gene is TRBD2 (5 bases). V lost 8 bases and J lost 9, with 17 bases in between. Looked up from germline, CDR1 is MNHEY and CDR2 is SVGAGI. CDR3 length equals 13 residues. This CDR3 reads CASGLYGIGEQFF. The CDR3 bases are TGTGCCAGCGGCCTATACGGGATCGGTGAGCAGTTCTTC.